This paragraph reports one TCR beta chain. Antigen: not known. The time point: baseline, week 1 (first vaccination visit). This sample's treatment: pre-vaccination baseline after standard-of-care therapy. New WHO grade 3 or 4 astrocytomas that were IDH1-mutant and ATRX-lost had been found in donors. Repertoires were generated with immunoSEQ multiplex PCR, while TCRdb's copy carries only in-frame clones and drops some. The table lists 85,000 to 100,000 clones, roughly 90% of them singletons. V shed 9 bases and J shed 0 bases, with 12 bases lying between them. The germline V gene encodes CDR1 LNHDA and CDR2 SQIVND (reference sequence). The CDR3 loop spans 14 amino acids. The data were obtained in a study of a mutant IDH1 vaccine in newly diagnosed glioma. In the study overall: Patients previously underwent radiotherapy, temozolomide, or both, and most underwent both.

Study-wide results and limits: Evidence of vaccine-induced immune responses was documented in about 93% of patients. The authors found pseudoprogression apparently unrelated to changes in top peripheral T cell clonotypes.

This receptor was identified in a woman between 45 and 65 years old with glioma. V and J are TRBV19 and TRBJ1-3; the D is unclear. The specimen comprised PBMCs, sampled from a glioma patient treated with radiotherapy, temozolomide or both. DNA for the CDR3: TGTGCCAGCAACGGGCGTCTCTCTGGAAACACCATATATTTT. Its translation is CASNGRLSGNTIYF.